What follows are 20 T cell receptor beta chains derived from one specimen sequenced in a study of control samples from healthy donors and cancer patients. Repertoires were generated with immunoSEQ multiplex PCR, while TCRdb's copy carries only in-frame clones and drops some. This sample carries some 100,000 clones, approximately 86% of them seen once, and the ten largest clones take 1.3%. The material sequenced was blood. Every receptor here comes from a woman between 45 and 65 years old in good health.

CDR3: CASTNDRGYQPQHF. The CDR3, as DNA: TGTGCCAGCACCAATGACAGGGGCTATCAGCCCCAGCATTTT. The rearrangement joins TRBV28 to TRBJ1-5; 8 nucleotides agree with TRBD1. Losses at the gene ends were 7 bases for V and 5 bases for J; bases not matched to a gene: 7. This CDR3 is built from 14 residues. The germline CDR1 and CDR2 sequences are MDHEN and SYDVKM.

The V call is TRBV4-2, the J call TRBJ2-7; 9 nucleotides agree with TRBD2. Germline V gives CDR1 LGHNA, CDR2 YNFKEQ. This CDR3 is built from 15 residues. Trimming at V came to 1 base and at J to 7 bases, leaving 8 bases not matched to a gene. CDR3 amino acids: CASSQVLAGSEEQYF. In DNA form, the CDR3 reads TGTGCCAGCAGCCAAGTCCTAGCGGGGAGCGAGGAGCAGTACTTC.

The V call is TRBV21-1, the J call TRBJ1-4. TRBV21-1 has pseudogene status. This CDR3 is built from 15 residues. The DNA for the CDR3 is TGTGCCAGCAGCAAAACTGACGGGGCTAATGAAAAACTGTTTTTT. Translation gives CASSKTDGANEKLFF.

This chain links TRBV2 with TRBJ1-2; D gene ambiguous. V lost 1 base to trimming and J lost 7 bases, with 19 bases between them. CDR1 is SNHLY and CDR2 is FYNNEI in the germline V gene. The CDR3 spans 16 residues. This CDR3 reads CASSEGFPRGVSGYTF. The CDR3 DNA reads TGTGCCAGCAGTGAAGGGTTTCCTCGAGGTGTAAGTGGCTACACCTTC.

The V and J genes are TRBV10-3 and TRBJ2-2, with D unresolved. This CDR3 region has 13 residues. Germline CDR1 is ENHRY and CDR2 is SYGVKD. V lost 4 bases and J 5 bases, leaving 8 bases between the germline ends. DNA for the CDR3: TGTGCCATCAGTGCGTTTGGGACCGGGGAGCTGTTTTTT. Translation gives CAISAFGTGELFF.

As regards this clone: The sample carries other DNA sequences with the same CDR3. This rearrangement joins TRBV5-1 to TRBJ1-2; 11 bases are shared with TRBD1. From germline, CDR1 is SGHRS and CDR2 YFSETQ. V lost 4 bases to trimming and J lost 7 bases; unmatched junction nucleotides: 9. There are 15 residues in the CDR3. The DNA for the CDR3 is TGCGCCAGCAGCCTTCGGACAGGGGGCGAGTCTGGCTACACCTTC. Protein product: CASSLRTGGESGYTF.

V is TRBV10-3 and J is TRBJ1-5; 11 nucleotides match TRBD1. The CDR3 extends over 15 amino acids. Germline V CDR1 and CDR2: ENHRY, SYGVKD. With 2 bases clipped from V and 5 bases from J, the junction kept 2 bases outside the gene matches. CDR3 protein: CAISERGQGDQPQHF. CDR3 bases: TGTGCCATCAGTGAGAGGGGACAGGGGGATCAGCCCCAGCATTTT.

V usage is TRBV7-2 and J usage is TRBJ1-1; D is uncertain. Trimming took off 5 bases at V and 1 base at J, with 17 bases between the two ends. This CDR3 spans 16 amino acids. Germline CDR1 reads SGHTA; CDR2 reads FQGNSA. The CDR3 nucleotides are TGTGCCAGCAGCCCTAGTTTGGGCGGCAGGAACACTGAAGCTTTCTTT. This translates into CASSPSLGGRNTEAFF.

This rearrangement joins TRBV7-8 to TRBJ2-7; 9 nucleotides line up with TRBD1. Germline values: CDR1 SGHVS, CDR2 FQNEAQ. The CDR3 is 17 residues long. Trimming removed 3 bases from V and 3 bases from J; junction bases left unmatched: 12. The CDR3 coding sequence is TGTGCCAGCAGCTTTGGGGGGACAGGGTATGCCGACTACGAGCAGTACTTC. Translation gives CASSFGGTGYADYEQYF.

The genes are TRBV19 and TRBJ1-1, with D hard to call. The CDR3 has 16 amino acids. The V end lost 1 base, the J end lost 0 bases, and 12 bases lay between the germline ends. The germline V gene encodes CDR1 LNHDA and CDR2 SQIVND (reference sequence). The DNA of the CDR3 is TGTGCCAGTAGTATAGGGCCAGGACTACTGAACACTGAAGCTTTCTTT. This sequence encodes CASSIGPGLLNTEAFF.

V usage is TRBV27 and J usage is TRBJ1-2; a possible D gene is TRBD1 (5 bases). The CDR3 runs 15 residues. The germline V gene has CDR1 MNHEY and CDR2 SMNVEV (reference sequence). V lost 1 base to trimming and J lost 0 bases, with 9 bases between them. The CDR3 sequence: CASSLWGTANYGYTF. The CDR3, as DNA: TGTGCCAGCAGTTTATGGGGGACCGCTAACTATGGCTACACCTTC.

CDR3 DNA: TGCAGCGTCCGTTTCGGGACCCTAGGTTATGGCTACACCTTC. Its translation is CSVRFGTLGYGYTF. This chain links TRBV29-1 with TRBJ1-2; maybe TRBD1 (5 bases). This CDR3 contains 14 residues. In germline, CDR1 is SQVTM, CDR2 ANQGSEA. V was trimmed by 6 bases and J by 5 bases, leaving 19 bases between them.

The chain employs TRBV2 and TRBJ2-4, with 7 bases lining up with TRBD2. The germline V gene encodes CDR1 SNHLY and CDR2 FYNNEI. V dropped 1 base and J dropped 0; count of bases not matched to a gene: 12. CDR3 length: 19 amino acids. The DNA of the CDR3 is TGTGCCAGCAGTGAAGAGGGAGGGATGGGGACCATAGCCAAAAACATTCAGTACTTC. It yields the protein CASSEEGGMGTIAKNIQYF.

V is TRBV18 and J is TRBJ1-1; the D is unclear. CDR1 and CDR2 from the germline V gene are KGHSH and LQKENI. Trimming shortened V by 6 bases and J by 0 bases, and 14 bases separated the two germline ends. The CDR3 spans 15 residues. CDR3 coding DNA: TGTGCCAGCTCTCGCTCCCGGGCCTTGAACACTGAAGCTTTCTTT. Translating it yields CASSRSRALNTEAFF.

This clone occurred a few times. The rearrangement joins TRBV13 to TRBJ2-7; the D gene is possibly TRBD2 (5 bases). The CDR3 contains 11 residues. Germline assignment: CDR1 PRHDT and CDR2 FYEKMQ (reference sequence). V lost 3 bases to trimming and J lost 5 bases, with 5 bases between them. CDR3 sequence reads: CASSFGNEQYF. CDR3 DNA: TGTGCCAGCAGCTTCGGGAACGAGCAGTACTTC.

V gene TRBV19 combines with J gene TRBJ1-5; TRBD1 aligns across 8 bases. Trimming took 8 bases from V and 0 from J; bases not matched to a gene: 12. Germline V gives CDR1 LNHDA, CDR2 SQIVND (reference sequence). CDR3 length: 17 residues. The CDR3 sequence: CASSAGRDRYSNQPQHF. The CDR3 bases are TGTGCCAGTTCCGCGGGACGGGACAGGTATAGCAATCAGCCCCAGCATTTT. The variable domain in full, with the rest retrieved from reference TRBV19 and TRBJ1-5, is DGGITQSPKYLFRKEGQNVTLSCEQNLNHDAMYWYRQDPGQGLRLIYYSQIVNDFQKGDIAEGYSVSREKKESFPLTVTSAQKNPTAFYLCASSAGRDRYSNQPQHFGDGTRLSIL.

The chain carries TRBV27 and TRBJ2-1; D may correspond to TRBD1 or TRBD2 (5 bases each). The CDR3 has 14 residues. Germline V gene sequence: CDR1 MNHEY, CDR2 SMNVEV (reference sequence). The germline V and J ends were trimmed by 6 bases and 4 bases, with 13 bases remaining between them. The CDR3 DNA reads TGTGCCAGCAGGGGGACCAGGGAGTACAATGAGCAGTTCTTC. Its protein is CASRGTREYNEQFF.

The chain couples TRBV9 to TRBJ2-3; D is uncertain. CDR1 is SGDLS, CDR2 YYNGEE, per germline. The CDR3 is 15 amino acids. Trimming took off 3 bases at V and 1 base at J, with 12 bases between the two ends. The CDR3 here is CASSGFGSGTDTQYF. DNA for the CDR3: TGTGCCAGCAGCGGATTCGGGTCCGGCACAGATACGCAGTATTTT.

The chain uses TRBV6-2 or TRBV6-3 and TRBJ1-3; 8 positions match TRBD1. The V gene end was trimmed by 5 bases and the J gene end by 0 bases; junction bases not matched to a gene: 9. The germline V gene encodes CDR1 MNHEY and CDR2 SVGEGT. The CDR3 spans 17 residues. The CDR3 sequence is CASSDFDRGSSGNTIYF. The CDR3 DNA follows: TGTGCCAGCAGTGATTTTGACAGGGGATCCTCTGGAAACACCATATATTTT.

V and J are TRBV7-2 and TRBJ1-1, with a tentative D call TRBD1 (6 bases). Trimming removed 6 bases at V and 4 bases at J, with 21 bases between. Germline values: CDR1 SGHTA, CDR2 FQGNSA. This CDR3 comprises 16 residues. CDR3 in DNA: TGTGCCAGCAGTTTTCGGGGGGGGGCGGGAATCACTGAAGCTTTCTTT. Translating gives CASSFRGGAGITEAFF.